This T cell receptor beta chain was documented in a study of blood T cell repertoires in COVID-19. Study-wide context: The United States, Italy and Spain provided the acute and convalescent COVID-19 samples. PBMCs, B-cell-depleted T cells, or T cells provided the cDNA or gDNA that made up the material.

Original handling: The authors estimated nucleated cell counts from reference gene primer amplification. Some clones are missing from TCRdb's copy, which holds only in-frame ones; the method was immunoSEQ multiplex PCR. From that table come the V and J calls and clone size; the DNA was used to work out D and trimming. The repertoire consists of 88,000 or so clones, with more than 75% occurring once and the leading ten covering 20% to 25%. The sequence came from a human donor in a cohort sampled during active COVID-19. Sequenced input: peripheral blood.

The CDR3 region has the DNA TGTGCCAGCAGTGACCTGGACAGCTACGAGCAGTACTTC. Translation gives CASSDLDSYEQYF. V is TRBV25-1 and J is TRBJ2-7; D may be TRBD1 (6 bases). In germline, CDR1 is MGHDK, CDR2 SYGVNS. V shed 3 bases and J shed 3 bases, with 9 bases lying between them. The length of the CDR3 is 13 residues.